This T cell receptor (beta chain) was captured in a study of T cells in Graves' hyperthyroidism and ophthalmopathy. This clonotype has just a few counts. Without the conserved terminal phenylalanine or tryptophan, this CDR3 likely stems from a read error. The CDR3 spans 15 residues. Germline assignment: CDR1 LGHDT and CDR2 YNNKEL (reference sequence). J gave up 4 bases and V 4 bases, and 9 bases lay outside the gene matches. Amplification yielded TCR beta CDR3 regions, with RNA transcripts as the source. HTBI primers were the set used in a first-round RT-PCR of the TCR CDR3. Each CDR3 protein gets one entry after TCRdb re-called the multiplex PCR reads with MiXCR. The sample includes over 250,000 distinct CDR3 sequences, roughly 13% of them seen just once.

The clonotype was recovered from a woman aged 40 to 55 with Graves' ophthalmopathy. Sequenced sample: blood. The chain links TRBV3-1 to TRBJ2-5; 7 bases map to TRBD2. The CDR3 sequence is CASSRTTSRSETQYL. DNA of the CDR3: TGTGCCAGCAGCCGGACGACTAGCCGCTCAGAGACCCAGTACCTC.